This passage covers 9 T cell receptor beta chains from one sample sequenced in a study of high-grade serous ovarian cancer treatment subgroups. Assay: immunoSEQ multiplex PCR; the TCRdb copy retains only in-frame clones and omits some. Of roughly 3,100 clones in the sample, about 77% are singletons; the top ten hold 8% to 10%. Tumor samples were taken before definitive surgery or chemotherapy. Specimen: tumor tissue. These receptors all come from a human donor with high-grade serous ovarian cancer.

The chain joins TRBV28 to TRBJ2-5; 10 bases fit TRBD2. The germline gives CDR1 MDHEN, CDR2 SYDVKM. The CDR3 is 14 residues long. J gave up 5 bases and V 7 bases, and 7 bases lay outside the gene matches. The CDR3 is CASKPPSGGETQYF. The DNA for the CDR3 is TGTGCCAGCAAACCCCCTAGCGGGGGTGAGACCCAGTACTTC.

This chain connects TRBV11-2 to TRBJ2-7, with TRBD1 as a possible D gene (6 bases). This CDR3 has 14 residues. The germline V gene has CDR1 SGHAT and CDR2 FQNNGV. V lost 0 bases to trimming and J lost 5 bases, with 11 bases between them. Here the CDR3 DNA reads TGTGCCAGCAGCTTAGATCGGACAGCCCACGAGCAGTACTTC. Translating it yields CASSLDRTAHEQYF.

CDR3 sequence (DNA): TGTGCCAGCAGAAAGGACAGGGCTAATCAGCCCCAGCATTTT. It codes for CASRKDRANQPQHF. The chain carries TRBV28 and TRBJ1-5, with TRBD1 matching over 8 bases. The CDR3 is made up of 14 amino acids. Looked up from germline, CDR1 is MDHEN and CDR2 is SYDVKM. V gave up 6 bases and J gave up 4 bases; unmatched junction bases: 5.

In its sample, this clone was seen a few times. The CDR3 DNA reads as TGTGCCAGCTCACCGATCGGGACAGGGGGCACTGAAGCTTTCTTT. Translation: CASSPIGTGGTEAFF. The chain employs TRBV18 and TRBJ1-1; 11 bases line up with TRBD1. Germline V gene sequence: CDR1 KGHSH, CDR2 LQKENI. This CDR3 comprises 15 residues. V gave up 3 bases and J gave up 4 bases; unmatched junction bases: 4.

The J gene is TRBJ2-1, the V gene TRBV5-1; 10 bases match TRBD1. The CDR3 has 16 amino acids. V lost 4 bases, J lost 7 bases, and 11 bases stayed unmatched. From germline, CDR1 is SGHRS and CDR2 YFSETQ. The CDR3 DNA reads TGCGCCAGCAGCCACTCCCGGGACAGGGGATGGAATGAGCAGTTCTTC. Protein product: CASSHSRDRGWNEQFF.

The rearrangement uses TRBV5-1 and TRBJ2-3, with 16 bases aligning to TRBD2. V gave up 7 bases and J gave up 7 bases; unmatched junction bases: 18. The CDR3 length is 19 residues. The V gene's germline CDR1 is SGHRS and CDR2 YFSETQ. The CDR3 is CASPIEPGLAGGGVYTQYF. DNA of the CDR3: TGCGCCAGCCCAATTGAACCGGGACTAGCGGGGGGGGGCGTGTATACGCAGTATTTT.

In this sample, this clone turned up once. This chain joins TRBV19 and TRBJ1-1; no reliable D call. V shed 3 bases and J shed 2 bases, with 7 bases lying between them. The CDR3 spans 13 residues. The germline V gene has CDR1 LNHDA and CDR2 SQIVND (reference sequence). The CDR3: CASSIGYNTEAFF. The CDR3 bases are TGTGCCAGTAGTATTGGGTATAACACTGAAGCTTTCTTT.

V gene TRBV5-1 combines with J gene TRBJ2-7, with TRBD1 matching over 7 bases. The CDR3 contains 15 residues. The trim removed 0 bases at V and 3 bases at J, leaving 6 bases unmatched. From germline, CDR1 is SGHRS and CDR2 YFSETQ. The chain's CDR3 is CASSLGGTENYEQYF. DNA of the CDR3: TGCGCCAGCAGCTTGGGGGGGACAGAAAACTACGAGCAGTACTTC.

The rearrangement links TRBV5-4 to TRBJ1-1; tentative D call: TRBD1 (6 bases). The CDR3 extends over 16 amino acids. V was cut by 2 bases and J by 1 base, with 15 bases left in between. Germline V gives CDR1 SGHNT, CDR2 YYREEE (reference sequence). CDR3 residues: CASSLSGRGSNTEAFF. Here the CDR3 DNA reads TGTGCCAGCAGCTTATCCGGGAGGGGGTCGAACACTGAAGCTTTCTTT.